A single sample gave rise to the 11 T cell receptor beta chains below, sequenced in a study of shared clonotypes between healthy human individuals. TCRdb's table, derived via immunoSEQ multiplex PCR, lists solely in-frame clones and lacks some. The profile shows 490,000 or so clones, about 79% of them singletons. The specimen was PBMCs. These receptors originate from a woman aged 35 to 49 in good health. Some clones in this sample may be carry-over from other donors' samples.

The V call is TRBV7-8, the J call TRBJ2-7, with TRBD2 identical over 7 bases. The CDR3 is 13 amino acids. CDR1 and CDR2 (germline): SGHVS, FQNEAQ. The V gene end was trimmed by 5 bases and the J gene end by 3 bases; junction bases not matched to a gene: 4. The CDR3 reads CASSTRTSYEQYF. CDR3 in DNA: TGTGCCAGCAGCACCCGGACTAGCTACGAGCAGTACTTC. Drawing the rest from reference TRBV7-8 and TRBJ2-7, the complete variable domain is GAGVSQSPRYKVAKRGQDVALRCDPISGHVSLFWYQQALGQGPEFLTYFQNEAQLDKSGLPSDRFFAERPEGSVSTLKIQRTQQEDSAVYLCASSTRTSYEQYFGPGTRLTVT.

V gene TRBV28 combines with J gene TRBJ1-5, with D possibly matching TRBD1 (6 bases). The V and J ends lost 5 bases and 5 bases respectively, with 13 bases between them. The CDR3 is 14 residues long. Looked up from germline, CDR1 is MDHEN and CDR2 is SYDVKM. The CDR3 here is CASSRWGAHQPQHF. The CDR3 coding sequence is TGTGCCAGCAGTCGCTGGGGGGCCCATCAGCCCCAGCATTTT.

The chain joins TRBV14 to TRBJ1-2; 8 bases map to TRBD1. The CDR3 spans 15 residues. Germline V lookup: CDR1 SGHDN, CDR2 FVKESK. With 0 bases clipped from V and 9 bases from J, the junction kept 9 bases outside the gene matches. DNA of the CDR3: TGTGCCAGCAGCCAAGAGGGACAGGCAATTAGAAGCTACACCTTC. As protein: CASSQEGQAIRSYTF. Combining the CDR3 with reference TRBV14 and TRBJ1-2 gives the whole variable domain EAGVTQFPSHSVIEKGQTVTLRCDPISGHDNLYWYRRVMGKEIKFLLHFVKESKQDESGMPNNRFLAERTGGTYSTLKVQPAELEDSGVYFCASSQEGQAIRSYTFGSGTRLTVV.

The V and J genes are TRBV5-4 and TRBJ2-7, with 14 bases aligning to TRBD2. Germline lookup yields CDR1 SGHNT and CDR2 YYREEE (reference sequence). V lost 4 bases and J lost 7; bases outside the gene matches: 7. CDR3 size: 15 residues. In nucleotides, the CDR3 is TGTGCCAGCAGCGAGGGACTAGCGGGAGTGGGAGAGCAGTACTTC. Protein: CASSEGLAGVGEQYF. Based on the CDR3 plus reference TRBV5-4 and TRBJ2-7, the full variable domain is ETGVTQSPTHLIKTRGQQVTLRCSSQSGHNTVSWYQQALGQGPQFIFQYYREEENGRGNFPPRFSGLQFPNYSSELNVNALELDDSALYLCASSEGLAGVGEQYFGPGTRLTVT.

On this clone: A far larger clone is one nucleotide away, so this likely arose from a read error. This sequence joins TRBV2 and TRBJ1-5; 8 bases map to TRBD2. The closer fit of TRBJ2-3 to the DNA end suggests the J call may be wrong. Germline-derived CDR1 and CDR2 are SNHLY and FYNNEI. The CDR3 is 14 amino acids. This chain's CDR3 is CASSPGGEAQPQYF. The CDR3 DNA follows: TGTGCCAGCAGCCCGGGGGGGGAGGCTCAGCCCCAGTATTTT.

V is TRBV29-1 and J is TRBJ2-1; 9 nucleotides agree with TRBD1. V dropped 3 bases and J dropped 6; count of bases not matched to a gene: 9. CDR1 is SQVTM and CDR2 is ANQGSEA in the germline V gene. The CDR3 sequence is 15 residues long. The CDR3 bases are TGCAGCGTTGAGGGATCCGGGACAGGGCGCAATGAGCAGTTCTTC. Translation: CSVEGSGTGRNEQFF.

The rearrangement uses TRBV7-2 and TRBJ2-5; 9 nucleotides agree with TRBD2. This CDR3 has 16 residues. Germline V gives CDR1 SGHTA, CDR2 FQGNSA. With 4 bases clipped from V and 3 bases from J, the junction kept 9 bases outside the gene matches. The CDR3 is CASSSGVAGVEETQYF. The CDR3 bases are TGTGCCAGCAGCTCCGGAGTAGCGGGGGTAGAAGAGACCCAGTACTTC.

The chain is built from TRBV7-9 and TRBJ1-1; D is undetermined. CDR3 size: 14 residues. The V gene lost 3 bases and the J gene lost 0 bases, with 8 bases spanning the gap. The germline V gene encodes CDR1 SEHNR and CDR2 FQNEAQ (reference sequence). The CDR3 coding sequence is TGTGCCAGCAGCTTGGGGAGAGTGAACACTGAAGCTTTCTTT. Residues: CASSLGRVNTEAFF. The entire variable domain, with the rest obtained from reference TRBV7-9 and TRBJ1-1, is as follows: DTGVSQNPRHKITKRGQNVTFRCDPISEHNRLYWYRQTLGQGPEFLTYFQNEAQLEKSRLLSDRFSAERPKGSFSTLEIQRTEQGDSAMYLCASSLGRVNTEAFFGQGTRLTVV.

This chain joins TRBV6-5 and TRBJ2-7; D remains unclear. Trimming shortened V by 2 bases and J by 7 bases, and 18 bases separated the two germline ends. The germline gives CDR1 MNHEY, CDR2 SVGAGI. The CDR3 consists of 15 residues. The CDR3 is CASSYTQAQVLEQYF. The CDR3 region has the DNA TGTGCCAGCAGTTACACCCAAGCCCAGGTGCTGGAGCAGTACTTC.

This clone was detected once. This sequence joins TRBV11-2 and TRBJ2-7, with D possibly matching TRBD2 (5 bases). This CDR3 comprises 15 residues. The germline V and J ends were trimmed by 6 bases and 4 bases, with 19 bases remaining between them. The germline V gene encodes CDR1 SGHAT and CDR2 FQNNGV. As DNA, the CDR3 is TGTGCCAGCAGACCCCCCCCGGGGAACCGGTACGAGCAGTACTTC. Amino acids: CASRPPPGNRYEQYF.

This chain links TRBV11-3 with TRBJ2-1; the match to TRBD2 covers 7 bases. The CDR3 loop spans 15 amino acids. Germline values: CDR1 SGHNT, CDR2 YENEEA. J lost 8 bases, V lost 0 bases, and 7 bases had no gene match. Written as DNA, the CDR3 is TGTGCCAGCAGCTTAGATCTGGGTAGCGGGCATGAGCAGTTCTTC. Amino acid sequence: CASSLDLGSGHEQFF.